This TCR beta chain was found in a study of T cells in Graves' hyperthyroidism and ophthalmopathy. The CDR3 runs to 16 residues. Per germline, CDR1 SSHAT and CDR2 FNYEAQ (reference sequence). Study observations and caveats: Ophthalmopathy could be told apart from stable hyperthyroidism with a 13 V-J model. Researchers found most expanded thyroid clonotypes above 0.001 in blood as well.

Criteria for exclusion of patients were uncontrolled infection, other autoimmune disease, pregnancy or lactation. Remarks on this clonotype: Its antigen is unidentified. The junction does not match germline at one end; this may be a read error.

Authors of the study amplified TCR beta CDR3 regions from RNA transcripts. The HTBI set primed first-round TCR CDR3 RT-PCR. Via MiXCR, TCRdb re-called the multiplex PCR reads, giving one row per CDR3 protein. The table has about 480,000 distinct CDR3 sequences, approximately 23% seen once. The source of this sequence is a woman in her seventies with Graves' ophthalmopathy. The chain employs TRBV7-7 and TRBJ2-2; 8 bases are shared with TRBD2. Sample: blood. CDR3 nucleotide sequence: TGTGCTAGCAGCTTAGAAGCAGGGACTAGCACCGGGGAGCTGTTTTTT. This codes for CASSLEAGTSTGELFF. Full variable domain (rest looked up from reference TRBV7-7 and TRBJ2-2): GAGVSQSPRYKVTKRGQDVTLRCDPISSHATLYWYQQALGQGPEFLTYFNYEAQPDKSGLPSDRFSAERPEGSISTLTIQRTEQRDSAMYRCASSLEAGTSTGELFFGEGSRLTVL.